One and the same sample provided the 22 T cell receptor beta chains below, sequenced in a study of control samples from healthy donors and cancer patients. Assay used: immunoSEQ multiplex PCR; TCRdb lists only in-frame clones, some missing. The sample includes around 80,000 clones, about 87% of them seen just once. Sample: blood. Receptors were obtained from a man aged 45-65 years in good health.

The chain has TRBV3-1 (or the pseudogene TRBV3-2) and TRBJ2-2; perhaps TRBD2 as D (5 bases). V lost 2 bases to trimming and J lost 8 bases, with 24 bases between them. Germline assignment: CDR1 LGHDT and CDR2 YNNKEL (reference sequence). The CDR3 contains 18 residues. The CDR3 sequence is CASSQNGMLSGLGGELFF. The CDR3, as DNA: TGTGCCAGCAGCCAAAACGGGATGTTGAGCGGTCTTGGAGGGGAGCTGTTTTTT.

This chain links TRBV19 with TRBJ2-1, with D possibly being TRBD1 (6 bases). V shed 4 bases and J shed 0 bases, with 13 bases lying between them. CDR1 and CDR2 (germline): LNHDA, SQIVND (reference sequence). CDR3 length: 16 amino acids. The CDR3 here is CASSTTGWSSYNEQFF. In nucleotides, the CDR3 is TGTGCCAGTAGTACAACAGGGTGGAGCTCCTACAATGAGCAGTTCTTC. The whole variable domain, remainder taken from reference TRBV19 and TRBJ2-1, is DGGITQSPKYLFRKEGQNVTLSCEQNLNHDAMYWYRQDPGQGLRLIYYSQIVNDFQKGDIAEGYSVSREKKESFPLTVTSAQKNPTAFYLCASSTTGWSSYNEQFFGPGTRLTVL.

The chain carries TRBV25-1 and TRBJ2-3; unclear D gene. Deletions cut 2 bases from V and 1 base from J, with 4 bases between. The CDR3 consists of 13 residues. Germline CDR1 reads MGHDK; CDR2 reads SYGVNS. For the CDR3, the DNA is TGTGCCAGCAGTGAACATGGCACAGATACGCAGTATTTT. It encodes CASSEHGTDTQYF.

The chain employs TRBV19 and TRBJ2-2; the D gene is possibly TRBD1 (6 bases). This CDR3 has 14 amino acids. V was clipped by 1 base and J by 8 bases, with 11 bases between them. In germline, CDR1 is LNHDA, CDR2 SQIVND (reference sequence). In DNA form, the CDR3 reads TGTGCCAGTAGTATAGGAGGGGGATCAGGGGAGCTGTTTTTT. Residues: CASSIGGGSGELFF.

The V gene is TRBV27, the J gene TRBJ1-4; 9 bases line up with TRBD1. The CDR3 sequence is 14 residues long. The germline gives CDR1 MNHEY, CDR2 SMNVEV (reference sequence). The J segment lost 7 bases and the V segment lost 10 bases, leaving 10 bases of the junction unmatched. CDR3 coding DNA: TGTGCCACCGGCTGGGGACAGGGCCCTGAAAAACTGTTTTTT. This encodes CATGWGQGPEKLFF.

This clone was seen only a few times. The chain couples TRBV5-1 to TRBJ1-2; TRBD1 is a possible D gene (6 bases). Looked up from germline, CDR1 is SGHRS and CDR2 is YFSETQ. The CDR3 runs to 14 residues. Trimming removed 5 bases from V and 3 bases from J, with 14 bases in between. The chain's CDR3 is CASRVGGTYYGYTF. The CDR3 nucleotides read TGCGCCAGCAGGGTCGGGGGCACTTACTATGGCTACACCTTC.

The chain links TRBV15 to TRBJ1-2, with 8 nucleotides matching TRBD1. This CDR3 region has 17 residues. The ends lost 4 bases at V and 4 bases at J; junction bases unmatched: 14. Germline V CDR1 and CDR2: LNHNV, YYDKDF (reference sequence). CDR3 coding DNA: TGTGCCACCAGCACTAAATCAGGACAGGGCAGTCGCTATGGCTACACCTTC. Protein product: CATSTKSGQGSRYGYTF.

This clone showed up just once. The V call is TRBV3-1 (or the pseudogene TRBV3-2), the J call TRBJ2-1; TRBD1 matches 8 bases. Germline V CDR1 and CDR2: LGHDT, YNNKEL (reference sequence). This CDR3 has 17 residues. Losses at the gene ends were 3 bases for V and 5 bases for J; bases not matched to a gene: 12. The CDR3 DNA reads as TGTGCCAGCAGCCAGGGACGGACAGGGAGCGACCACAATGAGCAGTTCTTC. Its protein is CASSQGRTGSDHNEQFF.

The chain links TRBV27 to TRBJ1-2; 7 bases agree with TRBD1. The CDR3 covers 13 residues. Germline V gene lookup returns CDR1 MNHEY and CDR2 SMNVEV (reference sequence). With V trimmed by 3 bases and J by 5 bases, 3 bases remained unmatched. CDR3: CASSFVQGYGYTF. The CDR3 DNA reads as TGTGCCAGCAGTTTCGTACAGGGGTATGGCTACACCTTC.

This sequence joins TRBV2 and TRBJ1-5, with TRBD1 identical over 9 bases. V was clipped by 4 bases and J by 4 bases; unmatched bases: 5. The V gene's germline CDR1 is SNHLY and CDR2 FYNNEI. The CDR3 consists of 15 residues. CDR3 sequence: CASSGTGGPNQPQHF. DNA for the CDR3: TGTGCCAGCAGTGGAACAGGGGGCCCAAATCAGCCCCAGCATTTT.

Concerning this clone: A read error may produce the germline difference seen at one junction end. This sequence joins TRBV7-7 and TRBJ2-3; D perhaps matches TRBD2 (6 bases). Germline V gives CDR1 SSHAT, CDR2 FNYEAQ (reference sequence). This CDR3 has 14 amino acids. The CDR3 protein is CASSLSGLTDTQYF. The CDR3 coding sequence is TGTGCTAGCAGCTTGAGCGGGTTAACAGATACGCAGTATTTT.

The chain is built from TRBV6-2 or TRBV6-3 and TRBJ2-5; D is unresolved. The V and J ends lost 4 bases and 1 base respectively, with 4 bases between them. This CDR3 has 12 residues. From germline, CDR1 is MNHEY and CDR2 SVGEGT. CDR3 DNA: TGTGCCAGCAGTTCCCGCCAAGAGACCCAGTACTTC. This gives the protein CASSSRQETQYF.

The V call is TRBV30, the J call TRBJ2-7; D unclear. This CDR3 region has 13 residues. Trimming cost V 3 bases and J 2 bases, with 11 bases left between them. Germline CDR1 GTSNPN, CDR2 SVGIG (reference sequence). Here the CDR3 reads CAWSRPSPYEQYF. The CDR3 bases are TGTGCCTGGAGCAGACCATCCCCCTACGAGCAGTACTTC.

The sample holds a few counts of this clone. The chain has TRBV5-1 and TRBJ2-5, with D possibly matching TRBD1 (7 bases). CDR3 size: 16 residues. V was trimmed by 4 bases and J by 6 bases, leaving 22 bases between them. Germline loops: CDR1 SGHRS, CDR2 YFSETQ. CDR3 amino acids: CASSLEGSTGRQTQYF. CDR3 nucleotide sequence: TGCGCCAGCAGCCTGGAGGGTTCGACAGGGAGGCAGACCCAGTACTTC.

The V call is TRBV19, the J call TRBJ1-1; D ambiguous. Germline V CDR1 and CDR2: LNHDA, SQIVND (reference sequence). This CDR3 is built from 14 residues. Trimming left V 3 bases short and J 0 bases short, with 8 bases between. The CDR3 protein is CASSIWGMNTEAFF. The CDR3 nucleotides are TGTGCCAGTAGTATCTGGGGAATGAACACTGAAGCTTTCTTT.

V and J are TRBV3-1 (or the pseudogene TRBV3-2) and TRBJ2-1; tentative D call: TRBD2 (6 bases). Germline loops: CDR1 LGHDT, CDR2 YNNKEL (reference sequence). Trimming shortened V by 5 bases and J by 0 bases, and 14 bases separated the two germline ends. The CDR3 contains 16 residues. CDR3 sequence: CASSVSLAASYNEQFF. CDR3 DNA sequence: TGTGCCAGCAGCGTATCACTAGCAGCCTCCTACAATGAGCAGTTCTTC.

This chain joins TRBV3-1 (or the pseudogene TRBV3-2) and TRBJ1-5; D gene ambiguous. The CDR3 runs to 13 residues. Per germline, CDR1 LGHDT and CDR2 YNNKEL (reference sequence). The V end was cut by 3 bases, the J end by 2 bases, with 5 bases between. CDR3 DNA: TGTGCCAGCAGCCACGGAGGCAATCAGCCCCAGCATTTT. Protein sequence: CASSHGGNQPQHF.

This chain joins TRBV7-6 and TRBJ1-4; D not certain. Germline loops: CDR1 SGHVS, CDR2 FNYEAQ. V shed 5 bases and J shed 0 bases, with 7 bases lying between them. The CDR3 contains 14 residues. CDR3 DNA: TGTGCCAGCAGCAAAGATACAACTAATGAAAAACTGTTTTTT. This translates into CASSKDTTNEKLFF.

This chain links TRBV12-3 or TRBV12-4 with TRBJ1-1; D gene ambiguous. The V end was cut by 3 bases, the J end by 7 bases, with 12 bases between. The CDR3 covers 13 residues. Here the CDR3 DNA reads TGTGCCAGCAGTTTTGTAGGAAATGTTGAAGCTTTCTTT. Its translation: CASSFVGNVEAFF.

The chain uses TRBV12-3 or TRBV12-4 and TRBJ1-2, with TRBD1 as a possible D gene (6 bases). V lost 7 bases and J 4 bases, leaving 13 bases between the germline ends. This CDR3 is built from 13 residues. CDR3 amino acids: CASTKQGIYGYTF. DNA for the CDR3: TGTGCCAGCACCAAACAGGGTATCTATGGCTACACCTTC.

The chain couples TRBV11-3 to TRBJ1-1; 9 bases match TRBD1. The CDR3 length is 16 residues. The V gene end was trimmed by 1 base and the J gene end by 0 bases; junction bases not matched to a gene: 3. Germline V gene lookup returns CDR1 SGHNT and CDR2 YENEEA. The CDR3 DNA is TGTGCCAGCAGCTTAGGGACAGGGGAGGTGAACACTGAAGCTTTCTTT. Residues: CASSLGTGEVNTEAFF.

This chain connects TRBV6-2 or TRBV6-3 to TRBJ2-7; weak D call: TRBD1 (6 bases). The CDR3 consists of 14 residues. Deletions cut 4 bases from V and 2 bases from J, with 12 bases between. In germline, CDR1 is MNHEY, CDR2 SVGEGT. The CDR3 reads CASSSYQGTYEQYV. The CDR3 region has the DNA TGTGCCAGCAGTTCCTACCAGGGGACCTACGAGCAGTACGTC.